This T cell receptor beta chain emerged from a study of lymphopenia after photon versus proton radiotherapy. The data were produced by immunoSEQ multiplex PCR, yet TCRdb's version contains in-frame clones alone and is incomplete. The sample contains some 40,000 clones, around 84% of which appear only once. The CDR3 totals 15 residues. Germline assignment: CDR1 SGHVS and CDR2 FQNEAQ. V lost 5 bases and J 2 bases, leaving 16 bases between the germline ends. This clone was recorded once. The material was peripheral blood, obtained from a patient treated with proton-based radiotherapy. The chain has TRBV7-8 and TRBJ2-7; D is tentatively TRBD1 or TRBD2 (5 bases each). This TCR came from an older woman with pancreatic cancer. Some clones in this sample may be carry-over from other donors' samples. The CDR3 loop is CASSIRDVGAYEQYF. In nucleotides, the CDR3 is TGTGCCAGCAGCATCCGGGACGTTGGGGCCTACGAGCAGTACTTC.